Listed here are 8 T cell receptor beta chains from one sample, sequenced in a study of response to subunit inactivated influenza vaccine (dated by TCRdb to the late 2010s). The library was produced with RT-PCR. Sequencing took place on an Illumina HiSeq 2500. TCRdb took the public reads, trimmed them with fastp at Q25, ran MiXCR for clone calling and kept in-frame beta chains. Every entry covers one CDR3 protein and lists the most common genes and DNA from its rows. Across this sample there are roughly 650,000 distinct CDR3 sequences, with around 14% seen only once. Of the sample, around 10% falls within the top ten clones. This specimen consisted of PBMCs from blood, obtained about 11 days after vaccination. The receptors were sampled from a man aged 45-60 years who received an inactivated influenza vaccine. Donor details come from another sample of the same person, matched by shared clones.

This clonotype was detected only a few times. This chain links TRBV12-3 or TRBV12-4 with TRBJ2-1, with D possibly TRBD1 on 6 matching bases. The ends were cut back, 8 bases at V and 5 bases at J, with 13 bases in the middle. The CDR3 is 13 residues long. DNA of the CDR3: TGTGCCAGCGACAGGAGACACGACAATGAGCAGTTCTTC. Translating it yields CASDRRHDNEQFF.

The sample holds a few counts of this clonotype. The chain combines TRBV11-2 with TRBJ2-3; TRBD2 matches at 15 bases. V was pared by 1 base and J by 5 bases, with 7 bases of the junction left unmatched. The CDR3 contains 18 residues. Germline CDR1 is SGHAT and CDR2 is FQNNGV. The CDR3 bases are TGTGCCAGCAGCTTAGTGGGACTAGCGGGAGGTGGGGGAGATACGCAGTATTTT. Protein sequence: CASSLVGLAGGGGDTQYF.

The chain has TRBV27 and TRBJ1-1; TRBD1 matches at 8 bases. CDR3 length: 15 residues. Unmatched junction bases numbered 8, after V lost 3 bases and J lost 5 bases. Germline V gives CDR1 MNHEY, CDR2 SMNVEV (reference sequence). This CDR3 is CASSLSGQVVTEAFF. The DNA for the CDR3 is TGTGCCAGCAGTTTGTCGGGACAGGTCGTAACTGAAGCTTTCTTT.

Many counts were recorded for this clonotype. CDR3 residues: CASSPAGTGVTGELFF. The CDR3 region has the DNA TGTGCCAGCTCACCGGCCGGGACAGGGGTCACCGGGGAGCTGTTTTTT. The gene calls are TRBV18 and TRBJ2-2; TRBD1 matches 10 bases. Germline V gene lookup returns CDR1 KGHSH and CDR2 LQKENI. This CDR3 has 16 residues. V lost 3 bases and J lost 4; bases outside the gene matches: 5.

This clonotype has more than one count but fewer than ten. This chain connects TRBV10-2 to TRBJ1-5; unclear D gene. This CDR3 contains 14 residues. CDR1 and CDR2 (germline): WSHSY, SAAADI. The ends were cut back, 2 bases at V and 3 bases at J, with 8 bases in the middle. The CDR3 here is CASSERRLNQPQHF. The CDR3 DNA reads as TGCGCCAGCAGTGAGCGCAGGCTCAATCAGCCCCAGCATTTT.

The chain uses TRBV29-1 and TRBJ1-2; the D gene is possibly TRBD1 (5 bases). The CDR3 contains 13 residues. Trimming took 1 base from V and 7 from J, leaving 13 bases between them. Germline V CDR1 and CDR2: SQVTM, ANQGSEA. CDR3 amino acids: CSVEGQGVSGYTF. The CDR3 coding sequence is TGCAGCGTTGAAGGGCAGGGCGTAAGTGGCTACACCTTC.

This clonotype has a handful of counts. The chain combines TRBV28 with TRBJ2-5; maybe TRBD2 (6 bases). V was cut by 5 bases and J by 1 base, with 14 bases left in between. The CDR3 consists of 15 residues. Germline CDR1 reads MDHEN; CDR2 reads SYDVKM. This CDR3 is CASSLAGRPQETQYF. The CDR3 DNA is TGTGCCAGCAGTCTGGCGGGGCGGCCCCAAGAGACCCAGTACTTC.

The sample holds many counts of this clonotype. This chain joins TRBV5-1 and TRBJ2-3; the match to TRBD1 covers 7 bases. Germline V gene lookup returns CDR1 SGHRS and CDR2 YFSETQ. The CDR3 runs 14 residues. The V segment lost 4 bases and the J segment 4 bases; nucleotides outside the gene matches: 6. CDR3 sequence reads: CASSQSQGADTQYF. As DNA, the CDR3 is TGCGCCAGCAGCCAATCCCAGGGGGCAGATACGCAGTATTTT.